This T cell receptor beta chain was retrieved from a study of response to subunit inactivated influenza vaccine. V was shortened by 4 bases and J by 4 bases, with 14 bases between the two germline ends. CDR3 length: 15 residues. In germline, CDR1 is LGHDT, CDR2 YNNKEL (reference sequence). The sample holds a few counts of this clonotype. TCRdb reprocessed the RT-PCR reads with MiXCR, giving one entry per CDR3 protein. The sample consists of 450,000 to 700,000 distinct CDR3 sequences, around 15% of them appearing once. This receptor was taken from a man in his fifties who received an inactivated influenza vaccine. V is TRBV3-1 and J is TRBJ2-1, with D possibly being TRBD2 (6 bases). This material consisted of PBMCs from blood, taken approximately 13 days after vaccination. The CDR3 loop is CASSLPGGAYNEQFF. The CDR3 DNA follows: TGTGCCAGCAGCCTACCCGGCGGGGCGTACAATGAGCAGTTCTTC.